What follows is one TCR beta chain and its context. Its target antigen remains unknown. Within one base of it there is no much larger clone, and no base qualities were kept. This entry is derived from a study of cytomegalovirus exposure and HLA in healthy donors (dated by TCRdb to 2016 to 2017). At the level of the whole study: An earlier analysis of approximately 640 of the donors reported 250 to 300 Gb of sequence data and approximately 110 million unique TCR beta sequences from 150 million to 200 million T cells. A separate validation cohort of 100 to 150 different subjects was used in addition to the approximately 700-subject first cohort. The aim of the study was to test whether cataloging public T cell receptors could identify signatures of past pathogen exposure. Rather than drawing on any new phenotypic data, the later analysis identified candidate immune exposures from TCR beta sequences and the way those sequences occurred across donors. To study patterns of TCR occurrence, a later analysis re-analyzed previously published TCR beta repertoires from around 660 donors and added high-resolution HLA genotyping. To decide whether each TCR beta V gene segment behaved as functional or pseudogenic, an earlier analysis of approximately 600 of the donors relied on high-throughput TCR beta sequencing. Of the roughly 400 genotyped donors, over 65% fell in the genetic ancestry cluster associated with self-reported Caucasian donors. Several DR-DQ haplotypes were treated as single units for association and clustering because of strong linkage in the cohort. A later genetic analysis used genome-wide SNP genotypes for about 65% of the roughly 670 donors, treating that subset as a discovery cohort. The number of typed donors differed by locus: roughly 629-640 for A, B, C, DRB1 and DQB1; 500 to 550 for DQA1; approximately 600 for DPA1; and 450 to 480 for DPB1. Among 398 genotyped donors of the cohort, an average of roughly 240,000 unique TCR beta nucleotide sequences were sequenced per donor, roughly 18% of them non-productive. All discovery cohort repertoires had been generated on a single sequencing platform. HLA typing included class I and class II loci at four-digit resolution. An early release covering just under 650 HLA-typed donors comprised about 300 gigabases of sequencing data and about 90 million unique TCR sequences. To predict cytomegalovirus infection status, the study combined high-throughput TCR immunosequencing, statistical association of individual TCRs with disease status, and machine learning. Using immunosequencing, the study profiled T cell repertoires from 500 to 800 subjects and related those repertoires to cytomegalovirus serostatus. Donor age, sex, ethnicity and CMV serostatus were compiled alongside the repertoire data.

The paper's findings and limits, for the study overall: A later analysis found that most CMV-associated TCR beta chains appeared HLA-restricted, with HLA associations seemingly driven largely by CMV exposure. A further reported finding was that TCR beta sequences accurately predicted the HLA-A and HLA-B alleles for most subjects in the first cohort. According to a later analysis, parvovirus B19, influenza, CMV and Epstein-Barr virus appeared linked to several top co-occurrence clusters. The study gave a list of about 160 TCR beta chains associated with cytomegalovirus. The classifier was reported to diagnose cytomegalovirus status with high specificity and sensitivity in both the original and validation cohorts. Some IMGT-functional V segments, including TRBV6-2 and TRBV6-3, could not be distinguished by the 87-base-pair reads and were therefore excluded. Because HLA typing was missing for some donors at each locus, association tests included only the typed subset. Linkage disequilibrium might explain the correlated functional status among segregating V segments, but an unknown experimental factor could not be ruled out. Because counts were too low, around 17 rarely observed V segments, including chromosome 9 orphons, were left out of the earlier analysis of 587 of the donors. At a false discovery rate of 0.05, a later analysis linked 16,951 TCR beta sequences to specific HLA alleles. An association between a missense DCLRE1C variant and V-gene and J-gene trimming of TCR beta chains was found in a later genetic analysis and replicated in an independent cohort. Compared with the 666-donor mean, donors in an Asian-associated ancestry cluster had fewer N-insertions in productive TCRs, according to a later genetic analysis. In vitro tests confirmed that a few of the cytomegalovirus-associated TCR beta chains recognize cytomegalovirus antigens. The cohort was sequenced for TCR beta chains only, and without alpha or paired-chain data the features that could be detected were limited. Immune exposure information for the cohort was limited to CMV serostatus. A later analysis found that TCR association rates varied across HLA loci, with DRB1 alleles showing the most associated TCRs and HLA-C alleles the fewest. While some public TCRs were present in many individuals, most TCR sequences turned up only very rarely across donors. In an earlier analysis of 450 to 750 of the donors, most TCR beta V segments appeared in productive rearrangements about 90% or about 30% of the time, broadly matching IMGT annotations. The authors suggested that the approach could potentially be generalized to other disease states and immunological phenotypes. The presence/absence analyses assumed that sequencing depth was roughly uniform across donors, and that assumption may not be true. The sequencing pipeline was judged likely to have produced a cluster of highly shared sequence variants as a technical artifact. In a later analysis, HLA-associated TCR beta chains showed more clonal expansion and lower generation probabilities than non-associated chains that were equally common. Assigning TCR associations to individual alleles was difficult when HLA alleles, especially DR and DQ, strongly co-occurred.

As encoded in the germline V gene, CDR1 is SGHRS while CDR2 is YFSETQ. Relative to germline, V is missing 1 base and J is missing 6 bases, with 9 bases of the junction outside any gene match. Counted from cysteine to phenylalanine, this CDR3 has 15 amino acids. CDR3 DNA is the only sequence kept; it has 45 bases, read in frame from the first base. The library relied on the immunoSEQ multiplex PCR assay. The multiplex PCR relied on a mix of 60 forward primers for TCR Vbeta segments and 13 reverse primers for TCR Jbeta segments. The CDR3 region of rearranged TCR beta genes was amplified from genomic DNA by a multiplex PCR assay. Amplified TCR beta libraries were sequenced as 87-base-pair reads on the Illumina HiSeq System. In the original analysis: A later analysis counted some 74 million unique TCR beta chains across the roughly 700 repertoires, and some 11 million of these chains were shared by at least two donors. To remove PCR and sequencing errors, raw reads were error-corrected and collapsed into unique sequences using a nearest-neighbor algorithm that merged closely related sequences. To assign V, D and J gene segments, CDR3 sequences were aligned to IMGT reference sequences. For a sequence to be retained, a match of at least six nucleotides to both a V gene segment and a J gene segment was required. A rearrangement was called productive if the CDR3 had no stop codons and remained in frame with V and J, and every other rearrangement was called non-productive. Following IMGT convention, CDR3 was defined as the stretch from the second conserved V-encoded cysteine to the conserved J-encoded phenylalanine. The earlier analysis of about 620 of the donors excluded sequences that lacked an unambiguous match to a single V gene segment. An earlier analysis of 587 of the donors classified V segments as functional when productive rearrangements were above 56.7% and as segregating when the standard deviation between donors was above 5%. To diagnose cytomegalovirus status from the catalog of TCR beta chain sequences, a statistical classification framework was built. In a later analysis, TCR nucleotide sequences were compared against IMGT/GENE-DB human TR gene sequences so that V and J genes could be assigned. In a later analysis, CDR3 sequences and most-parsimonious VDJ recombination scenarios were assigned using the TCRdist pipeline. In a later analysis, each TCR beta chain was defined by its CDR3 amino acid sequence together with its V-gene family, and reads without a unique V-gene family were excluded. In a later analysis, 500 to 650 highly shared, low-generation-probability nucleotide sequences were removed to address suspected cross-contamination and a sequencing artifact. In a later analysis, a clonal expansion index was calculated for each public chain from normalized within-repertoire ranks of inferred template counts. Generation probabilities in a later analysis came from a VDJ recombination model fitted to out-of-frame rearrangements, and those results were checked against IGoR. In a later analysis, hypergeometric tests were used to score TCR-TCR, TCR-HLA and TCR-CMV co-occurrence, with a repertoire-size bias correction applied to TCR pairs. A later analysis estimated false discovery rates by permuting HLA or CMV assignments 20 times. In a later analysis, co-occurring TCRs were grouped with DBSCAN, and TCRdist sequence similarity was added when clustering was performed within HLA-allele-positive subsets. Co-occurrence clustering excluded repertoires with fewer than 30,000 or more than 120,000 public chains, plus five with anomalous nucleotide sharing. TCRdb limited this immuneACCESS table to in-frame rearrangements with V and J called. A share of clones is missing; checked studies link under half to unresolved V genes, and the rest is unexplained. The V and J calls and clone size come from that table; D and trimming were worked out from the DNA. For this sample the table gives roughly 140,000 clones, of which roughly four fifths were detected only once. 1.3% to 1.5% of the sample rests with the top ten.

The cohort comprised 670 or so healthy bone marrow donors. Cohort members were all nominally healthy when sampled, although unrecorded immune exposures were likely present. The donor was CMV seronegative and was included in the group of a few hundred seronegative cohort members. A peripheral blood sample was provided by each donor, and peripheral blood mononuclear cells were used for TCR beta sequencing. Genomic DNA extraction from the blood cell samples was performed with the Qiagen DNeasy Blood Extraction Kit. What was sequenced was PBMCs. This sequence uses TRBV5-1 and TRBJ1-2; TRBD1 aligns with 7 central bases. The TCR comes from a man aged 18 to 29 in good health and CMV-seronegative. In nucleotides, the sequence is TGCGCCAGCAGCTTGAGTTCCCCCAGGGGGAATGGCTACACCTTC. Translated, this gives CASSLSSPRGNGYTF.